The entry that follows covers one T cell receptor (beta chain) sequence. This sample is drawn from a study of blood T cell repertoires in COVID-19. Study information: Researchers got acute and convalescent COVID-19 samples from the United States, Italy and Spain. The cDNA or gDNA used as material had been derived from T cells, B-cell-depleted T cells, or PBMCs.

Original data processing: Reference gene primers were amplified, and this amplification served to estimate nucleated cell counts. TCRdb's copy holds only in-frame clones and misses some; the assay was immunoSEQ multiplex PCR. V, J and clone size reflect that table, while D and trimming were determined from the DNA. The table shows about 50,000 clones, with roughly 88% occurring only once. The germline V gene has CDR1 LGHNA and CDR2 YNFKEQ. V gave up 1 base and J gave up 6 bases, with 16 bases separating them. The CDR3 extends over 16 amino acids. The TCR originated in a woman aged 60 to 75 with acute or convalescent COVID-19. The specimen sequenced was peripheral blood. V is TRBV4-2 and J is TRBJ2-1, with D possibly TRBD1 on 6 matching bases. CDR3 coding DNA: TGTGCCAGCAGCCAAGTATCAGGGCTGGACAGCAATGAGCAGTTCTTC. Protein: CASSQVSGLDSNEQFF.